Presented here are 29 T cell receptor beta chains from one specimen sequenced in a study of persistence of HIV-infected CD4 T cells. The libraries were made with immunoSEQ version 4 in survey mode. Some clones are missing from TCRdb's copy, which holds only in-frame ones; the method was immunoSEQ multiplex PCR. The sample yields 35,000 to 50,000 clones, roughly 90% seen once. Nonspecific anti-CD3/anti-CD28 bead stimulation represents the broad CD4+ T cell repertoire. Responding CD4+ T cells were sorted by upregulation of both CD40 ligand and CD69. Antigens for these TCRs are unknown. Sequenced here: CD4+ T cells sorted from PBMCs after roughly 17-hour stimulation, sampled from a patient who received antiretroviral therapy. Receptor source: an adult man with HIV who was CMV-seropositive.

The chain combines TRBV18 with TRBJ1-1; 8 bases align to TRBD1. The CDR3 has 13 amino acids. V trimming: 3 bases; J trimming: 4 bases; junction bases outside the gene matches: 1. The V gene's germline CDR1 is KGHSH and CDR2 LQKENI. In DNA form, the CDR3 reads TGTGCCAGCTCACCGGGGACAGGCACTGAAGCTTTCTTT. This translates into CASSPGTGTEAFF.

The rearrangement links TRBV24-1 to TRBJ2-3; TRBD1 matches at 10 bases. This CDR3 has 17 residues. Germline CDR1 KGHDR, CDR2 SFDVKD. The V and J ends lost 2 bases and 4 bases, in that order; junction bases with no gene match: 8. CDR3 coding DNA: TGTGCCACCAGTGATTGGCGACAGGGGGCAGGAGCAGATACGCAGTATTTT. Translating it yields CATSDWRQGAGADTQYF.

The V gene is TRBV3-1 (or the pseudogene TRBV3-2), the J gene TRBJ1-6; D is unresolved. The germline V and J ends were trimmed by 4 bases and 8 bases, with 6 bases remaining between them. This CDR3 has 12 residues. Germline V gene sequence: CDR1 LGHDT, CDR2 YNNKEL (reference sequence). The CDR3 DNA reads TGTGCCAGCAGCCCTCCGGATTCACCCCTCCACTTT. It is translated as CASSPPDSPLHF.

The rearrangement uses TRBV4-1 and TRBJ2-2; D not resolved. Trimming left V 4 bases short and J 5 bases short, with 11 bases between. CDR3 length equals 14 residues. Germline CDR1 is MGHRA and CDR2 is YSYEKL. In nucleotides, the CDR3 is TGCGCCAGCAGCCGCCAGGCTGGGACCGGGGAGCTGTTTTTT. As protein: CASSRQAGTGELFF.

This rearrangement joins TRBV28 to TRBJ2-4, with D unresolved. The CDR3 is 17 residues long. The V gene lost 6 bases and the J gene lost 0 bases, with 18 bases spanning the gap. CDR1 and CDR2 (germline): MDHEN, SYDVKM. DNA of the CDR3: TGTGCCAGCAGCCTAAACCCAGGAGCCTTAGCCAAAAACATTCAGTACTTC. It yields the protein CASSLNPGALAKNIQYF.

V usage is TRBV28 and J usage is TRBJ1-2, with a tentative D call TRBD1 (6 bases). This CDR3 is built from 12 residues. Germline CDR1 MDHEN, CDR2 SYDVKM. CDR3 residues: CASGGGALGYTF. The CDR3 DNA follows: TGTGCGAGCGGGGGGGGCGCTTTGGGCTACACCTTC.

As DNA, the CDR3 is TGTGCCAGTAGTATGCGAGAAGGGAACACTGAAGCTTTCTTT. This translates into CASSMREGNTEAFF. V usage is TRBV19 and J usage is TRBJ1-1; D not certain. Germline-derived CDR1 and CDR2 are LNHDA and SQIVND (reference sequence). V shed 3 bases and J shed 1 base, with 9 bases lying between them. CDR3 length: 14 residues.

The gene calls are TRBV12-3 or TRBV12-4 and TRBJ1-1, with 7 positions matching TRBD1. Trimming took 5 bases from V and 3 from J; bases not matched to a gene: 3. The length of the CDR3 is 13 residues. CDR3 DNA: TGTGCCAGCAGTGACAGGGCGGACACTGAAGCTTTCTTT. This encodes CASSDRADTEAFF.

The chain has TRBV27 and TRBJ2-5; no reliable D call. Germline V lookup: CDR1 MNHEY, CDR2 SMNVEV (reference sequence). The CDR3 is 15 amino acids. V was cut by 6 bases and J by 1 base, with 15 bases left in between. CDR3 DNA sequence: TGTGCCAGCAGCCCGCGGCGGCAGGTCCAAGAGACCCAGTACTTC. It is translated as CASSPRRQVQETQYF.

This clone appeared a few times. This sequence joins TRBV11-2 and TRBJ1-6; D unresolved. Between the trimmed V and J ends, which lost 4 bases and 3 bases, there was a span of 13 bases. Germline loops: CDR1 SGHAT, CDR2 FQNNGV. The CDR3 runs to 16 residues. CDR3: CASSSLGQVYNSPLHF. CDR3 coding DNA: TGTGCCAGCAGCTCCCTTGGGCAGGTCTATAATTCACCCCTCCACTTT. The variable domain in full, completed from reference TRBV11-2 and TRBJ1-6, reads EAGVAQSPRYKIIEKRQSVAFWCNPISGHATLYWYQQILGQGPKLLIQFQNNGVVDDSQLPKDRFSAERLKGVDSTLKIQPAKLEDSAVYLCASSSLGQVYNSPLHFGNGTRLTVT.

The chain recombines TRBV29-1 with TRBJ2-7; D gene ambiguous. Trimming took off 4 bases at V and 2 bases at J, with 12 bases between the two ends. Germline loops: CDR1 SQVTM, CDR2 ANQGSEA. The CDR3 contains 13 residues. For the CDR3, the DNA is TGCAGCGTTGGAAAGGATTCTACCTACGAGCAGTACTTC. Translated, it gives CSVGKDSTYEQYF.

The CDR3: CASSEVPGRLSSPLHF. CDR3 bases: TGTGCCAGCAGTGAGGTACCGGGACGGTTAAGTTCACCCCTCCACTTT. This chain joins TRBV6-1 and TRBJ1-6, with D possibly being TRBD1 (5 bases). V was cut by 3 bases and J by 9 bases, with 18 bases left in between. Germline CDR1 and CDR2: MNHNS and SASEGT. The CDR3 extends over 16 amino acids.

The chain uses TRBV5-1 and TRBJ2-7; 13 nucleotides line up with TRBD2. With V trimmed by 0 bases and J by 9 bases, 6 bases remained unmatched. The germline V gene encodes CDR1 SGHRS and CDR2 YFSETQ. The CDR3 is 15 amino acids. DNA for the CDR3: TGCGCCAGCAGCTTGGCAGGACTAGCGGGGGAGTGGCAGTACTTC. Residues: CASSLAGLAGEWQYF.

The CDR3 DNA reads TGTGCCAGCAGCTTGTGGCAGGGAAATAGCAATCAGCCCCAGCATTTT. It yields the protein CASSLWQGNSNQPQHF. The V gene is TRBV5-6, the J gene TRBJ1-5; D might be TRBD1 (5 bases). CDR3 size: 16 residues. Deletions cut 1 base from V and 0 bases from J, with 11 bases between. The germline CDR1 and CDR2 sequences are SGHDT and YYEEEE.

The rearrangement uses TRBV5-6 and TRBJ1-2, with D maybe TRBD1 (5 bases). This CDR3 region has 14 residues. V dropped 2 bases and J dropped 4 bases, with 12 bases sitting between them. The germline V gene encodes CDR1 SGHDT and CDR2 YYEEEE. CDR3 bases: TGTGCCAGCAGCTTAGGCAGGGCTACCTATGGCTACACCTTC. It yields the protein CASSLGRATYGYTF.

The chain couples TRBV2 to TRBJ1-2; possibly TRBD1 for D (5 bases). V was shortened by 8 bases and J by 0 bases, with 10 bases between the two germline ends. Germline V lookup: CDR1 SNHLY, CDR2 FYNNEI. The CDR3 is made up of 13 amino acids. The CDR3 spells CASGAVANYGYTF. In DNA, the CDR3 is TGTGCCAGCGGGGCGGTAGCTAACTATGGCTACACCTTC.

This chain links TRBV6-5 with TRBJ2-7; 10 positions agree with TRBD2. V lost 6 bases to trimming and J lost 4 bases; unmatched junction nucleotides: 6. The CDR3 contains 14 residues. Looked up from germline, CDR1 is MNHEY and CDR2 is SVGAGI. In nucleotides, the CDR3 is TGTGCCAGCAGGGGAGCGGGGGGGCCTTACGAGCAGTACTTC. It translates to CASRGAGGPYEQYF.

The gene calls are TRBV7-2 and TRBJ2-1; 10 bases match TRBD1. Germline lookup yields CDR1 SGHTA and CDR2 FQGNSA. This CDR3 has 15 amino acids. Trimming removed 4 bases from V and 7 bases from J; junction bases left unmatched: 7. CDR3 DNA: TGTGCCAGCAGCTCCCCGGGACAGGGGAGGAATGAGCAGTTCTTC. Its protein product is CASSSPGQGRNEQFF.

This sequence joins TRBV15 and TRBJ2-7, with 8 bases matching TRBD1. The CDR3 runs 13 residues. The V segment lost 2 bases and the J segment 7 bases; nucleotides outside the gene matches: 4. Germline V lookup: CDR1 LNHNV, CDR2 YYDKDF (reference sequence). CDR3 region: CATSRQGAWEQYF. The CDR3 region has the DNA TGTGCCACCAGCAGACAGGGGGCGTGGGAGCAGTACTTC.

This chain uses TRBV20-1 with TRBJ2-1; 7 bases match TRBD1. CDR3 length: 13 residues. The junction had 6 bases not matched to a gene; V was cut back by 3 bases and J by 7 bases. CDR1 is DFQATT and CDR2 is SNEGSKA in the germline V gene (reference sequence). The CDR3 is CSASLTGENEQFF. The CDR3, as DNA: TGCAGTGCTAGTCTTACAGGGGAAAATGAGCAGTTCTTC.

CDR3 in DNA: TGTGCCAGCTCACCCACTGACAGGGCGAACACTGAAGCTTTCTTT. It codes for CASSPTDRANTEAFF. This chain links TRBV18 with TRBJ1-1; TRBD1 matches 7 bases. The germline V gene encodes CDR1 KGHSH and CDR2 LQKENI. V shed 3 bases and J 1 base; nucleotides not matched to a gene: 5. This CDR3 is 15 amino acids long.

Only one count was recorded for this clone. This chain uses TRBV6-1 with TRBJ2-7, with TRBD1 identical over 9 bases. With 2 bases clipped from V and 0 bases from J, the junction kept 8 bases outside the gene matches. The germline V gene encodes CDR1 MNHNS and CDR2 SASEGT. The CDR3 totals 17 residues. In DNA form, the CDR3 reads TGTGCCAGCAGTGAAATGGGGACAGGGAGGAGCTCCTACGAGCAGTACTTC. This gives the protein CASSEMGTGRSSYEQYF.

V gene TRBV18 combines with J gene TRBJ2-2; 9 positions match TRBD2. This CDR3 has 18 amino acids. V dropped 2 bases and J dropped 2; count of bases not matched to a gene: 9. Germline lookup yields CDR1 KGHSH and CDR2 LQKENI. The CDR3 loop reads CASSPRRAGGINTGELFF. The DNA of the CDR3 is TGTGCCAGCTCACCAAGGAGAGCGGGGGGAATAAACACCGGGGAGCTGTTTTTT.

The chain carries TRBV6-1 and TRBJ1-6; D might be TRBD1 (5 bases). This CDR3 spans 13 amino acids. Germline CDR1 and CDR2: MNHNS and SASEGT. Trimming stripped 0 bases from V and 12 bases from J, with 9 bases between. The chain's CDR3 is CASSEASGLPLHF. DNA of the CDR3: TGTGCCAGCAGTGAAGCATCAGGGTTACCCCTCCACTTT.

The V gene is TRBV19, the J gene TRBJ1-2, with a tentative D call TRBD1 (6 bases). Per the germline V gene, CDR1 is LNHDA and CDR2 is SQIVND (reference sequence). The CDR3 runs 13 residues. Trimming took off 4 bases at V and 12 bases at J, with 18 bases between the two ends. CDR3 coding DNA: TGTGCCAGTAGTACCGGCGGACAGAGTTCGAACACCTTC. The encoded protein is CASSTGGQSSNTF.

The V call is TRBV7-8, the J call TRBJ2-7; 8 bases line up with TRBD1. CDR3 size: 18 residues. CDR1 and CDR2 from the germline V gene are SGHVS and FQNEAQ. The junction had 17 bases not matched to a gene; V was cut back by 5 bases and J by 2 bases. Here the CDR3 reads CASSINIAGTGATYEQYF. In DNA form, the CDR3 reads TGTGCCAGCAGCATCAATATAGCCGGGACAGGCGCAACCTACGAGCAGTACTTC. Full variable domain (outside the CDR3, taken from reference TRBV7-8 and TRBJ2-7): GAGVSQSPRYKVAKRGQDVALRCDPISGHVSLFWYQQALGQGPEFLTYFQNEAQLDKSGLPSDRFFAERPEGSVSTLKIQRTQQEDSAVYLCASSINIAGTGATYEQYFGPGTRLTVT.

The DNA for the CDR3 is TGTGCCAGCAGTGAAGACAGGGTGGGCTATGGCTACACCTTC. It yields the protein CASSEDRVGYGYTF. J is TRBJ1-2 and V is TRBV2; a possible D gene is TRBD1 (6 bases). Germline CDR1 is SNHLY and CDR2 is FYNNEI. The CDR3 totals 14 residues. The V gene lost 1 base and the J gene lost 4 bases, with 10 bases spanning the gap.

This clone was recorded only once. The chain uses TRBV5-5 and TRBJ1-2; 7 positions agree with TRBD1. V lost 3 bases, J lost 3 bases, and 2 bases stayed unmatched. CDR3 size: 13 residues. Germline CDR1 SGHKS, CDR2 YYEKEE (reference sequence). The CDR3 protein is CASSYGTDYGYTF. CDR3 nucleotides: TGTGCCAGCAGCTATGGGACAGACTATGGCTACACCTTC.

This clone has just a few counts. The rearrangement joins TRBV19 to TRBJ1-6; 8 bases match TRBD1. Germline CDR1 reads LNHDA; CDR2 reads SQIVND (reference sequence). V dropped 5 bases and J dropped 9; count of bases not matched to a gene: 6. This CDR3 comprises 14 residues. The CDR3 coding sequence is TGTGCCAGTAGTCTGGGACAGGAGACTTCACCCCTCCACTTT. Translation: CASSLGQETSPLHF.